One sample yielded the 15 T cell receptor beta chains listed below, sequenced in a study of OX40 agonist ivuxolimab in advanced cancers. Only in-frame clones appear in the TCRdb table, and some are missing; sequencing was by immunoSEQ multiplex PCR. The data show some 46,000 clones, 80% to 90% seen once. The starting material was CD4+ or CD8+ T cells sorted from blood, obtained in a trial of the OX40 agonist ivuxolimab. Receptors were obtained from an adult with an advanced solid tumor such as melanoma, head and neck, liver or kidney cancer.

This chain links TRBV7-2 with TRBJ2-5; D remains unclear. This CDR3 is 12 amino acids long. Germline CDR1 is SGHTA and CDR2 is FQGNSA. V lost 4 bases and J lost 5, with 8 bases in between. The CDR3 nucleotides read TGTGCCAGCAGCTCCTCGAGGGAGACCCAGTACTTC. It is translated as CASSSSRETQYF.

V and J are TRBV27 and TRBJ1-5; possible D gene TRBD1, 5 bases. The CDR3 spans 13 residues. Germline lookup yields CDR1 MNHEY and CDR2 SMNVEV (reference sequence). The ends were cut back, 3 bases at V and 4 bases at J, with 7 bases in the middle. CDR3 region: CASSFGGNQPQHF. In DNA, the CDR3 is TGTGCCAGCAGTTTCGGGGGGAATCAGCCCCAGCATTTT.

CDR3 DNA sequence: TGTGCCACTGGTACCTACGAGCGGGGGCTCCTAAAGACCGGGGAGCTGTTTTTT. Translated: CATGTYERGLLKTGELFF. The chain links TRBV15 to TRBJ2-2; 8 bases are a match to TRBD2. CDR1 LNHNV and CDR2 YYDKDF come from the germline V gene (reference sequence). The CDR3 has 18 residues. Germline trimming cut 9 bases from V and 5 bases from J; bases unmatched to any gene: 20.

The chain has TRBV9 and TRBJ1-4; D gene unclear. Germline V gene data show CDR1 as SGDLS and CDR2 as YYNGEE. Trimming shortened V by 3 bases and J by 7 bases, and 7 bases separated the two germline ends. The CDR3 has 12 amino acids. In DNA form, the CDR3 reads TGTGCCAGCAGCGGACTTAGTGAAAAACTGTTTTTT. This translates into CASSGLSEKLFF. Full variable domain (remainder filled in from reference TRBV9 and TRBJ1-4): DSGVTQTPKHLITATGQRVTLRCSPRSGDLSVYWYQQSLDQGLQFLIQYYNGEERAKGNILERFSAQQFPDLHSELNLSSLELGDSALYFCASSGLSEKLFFGSGTQLSVL.

This chain connects TRBV19 to TRBJ2-4; D remains unclear. The CDR3 has 12 residues. Germline V gene sequence: CDR1 LNHDA, CDR2 SQIVND (reference sequence). Between the trimmed V and J ends, which lost 7 bases and 8 bases, there was a span of 12 bases. CDR3 sequence: CASTATFDIQYF. As DNA, the CDR3 is TGTGCCAGTACCGCGACCTTTGACATTCAGTACTTC.

The rearrangement uses TRBV11-3 and TRBJ1-4; D gene uncertain. Germline CDR1 is SGHNT and CDR2 is YENEEA. Trimming stripped 1 base from V and 0 bases from J, with 9 bases between. The CDR3 extends over 16 amino acids. The chain's CDR3 is CASSLGPATTNEKLFF. The CDR3 DNA follows: TGTGCCAGCAGCTTAGGGCCAGCTACAACTAATGAAAAACTGTTTTTT.

This clone appeared a single time. The chain recombines TRBV4-1 with TRBJ1-1, with a possible D match to TRBD1 (6 bases). Trimming left V 8 bases short and J 1 base short, with 8 bases between. Germline lookup yields CDR1 MGHRA and CDR2 YSYEKL. The CDR3 length is 12 residues. CDR3 nucleotides: TGCGCCAGCCAGACAGGGAACACTGAAGCTTTCTTT. Translating it yields CASQTGNTEAFF.

This clone has a single count. This chain joins TRBV6-5 and TRBJ2-1, with D uncertain. The CDR3 loop spans 12 amino acids. Germline assignment: CDR1 MNHEY and CDR2 SVGAGI. Trimming left V 6 bases short and J 7 bases short, with 10 bases between. CDR3 loop: CASSSGPNEQFF. The CDR3 DNA reads TGTGCCAGCAGCTCGGGCCCGAATGAGCAGTTCTTC.

The V and J genes are TRBV4-3 and TRBJ2-7, with 12 bases fitting TRBD2. This CDR3 spans 16 amino acids. V lost 3 bases and J lost 3; bases outside the gene matches: 6. In germline, CDR1 is LGHNA, CDR2 YSLEER. This CDR3 is CASSQGTSGRSYEQYF. The DNA of the CDR3 is TGCGCCAGCAGCCAGGGCACTAGCGGGAGGAGCTACGAGCAGTACTTC.

This clone turned up a few times. The V call is TRBV7-2, the J call TRBJ2-3; 8 bases align to TRBD2. There are 15 residues in the CDR3. In germline, CDR1 is SGHTA, CDR2 FQGNSA. V shed 2 bases and J 3 bases; nucleotides not matched to a gene: 4. The CDR3 DNA follows: TGTGCCAGCAGCTTAACGGGGGGGAGAACAGATACGCAGTATTTT. This encodes CASSLTGGRTDTQYF.

The gene calls are TRBV27 and TRBJ1-2; D is possibly TRBD1 (5 bases). V was cut by 5 bases and J by 5 bases, with 12 bases left in between. In germline, CDR1 is MNHEY, CDR2 SMNVEV (reference sequence). The CDR3 is 13 amino acids. CDR3 DNA: TGTGCCAGCAGTGTAGTAAAGGGGTATGGCTACACCTTC. Its translation: CASSVVKGYGYTF.

The V and J genes are TRBV5-3 and TRBJ1-2, with 9 bases that match TRBD1. TRBV5-3 has ORF status, its function being uncertain. The V segment lost 3 bases and the J segment 8 bases; nucleotides outside the gene matches: 14. The CDR3 covers 16 residues. The CDR3 sequence: CARSSRDRVPGGGYTF. In DNA, the CDR3 is TGTGCCAGAAGCTCCCGGGACAGGGTTCCGGGCGGCGGCTACACCTTC.

The gene calls are TRBV6-5 and TRBJ1-5; D not resolved. The V and J ends lost 7 bases and 4 bases respectively, with 8 bases between them. This CDR3 is built from 12 residues. Germline loops: CDR1 MNHEY, CDR2 SVGAGI. CDR3 nucleotides: TGTGCCAGCAACTCCTTAAATCAGCCCCAGCATTTT. It yields the protein CASNSLNQPQHF.

The chain employs TRBV11-3 and TRBJ2-7; weak D call: TRBD2 (6 bases). CDR1 is SGHNT, CDR2 YENEEA, per germline. V was shortened by 5 bases and J by 1 base, with 12 bases between the two germline ends. The length of the CDR3 is 14 residues. CDR3 residues: CASSPWGESYEQYF. CDR3 DNA: TGTGCCAGCAGCCCTTGGGGGGAGTCCTACGAGCAGTACTTC.

V usage is TRBV5-6 and J usage is TRBJ2-2; 12 nucleotides line up with TRBD1. The CDR3 is made up of 14 amino acids. Germline V gene sequence: CDR1 SGHDT, CDR2 YYEEEE. The J segment lost 9 bases and the V segment lost 4 bases, leaving 4 bases of the junction unmatched. The CDR3 sequence: CASSPGTGGRELFF. The CDR3 nucleotides are TGTGCCAGCAGCCCCGGGACAGGGGGCCGGGAGCTGTTTTTT. Full variable domain (rest looked up from reference TRBV5-6 and TRBJ2-2): DAGVTQSPTHLIKTRGQQVTLRCSPKSGHDTVSWYQQALGQGPQFIFQYYEEEERQRGNFPDRFSGHQFPNYSSELNVNALLLGDSALYLCASSPGTGGRELFFGEGSRLTVL.